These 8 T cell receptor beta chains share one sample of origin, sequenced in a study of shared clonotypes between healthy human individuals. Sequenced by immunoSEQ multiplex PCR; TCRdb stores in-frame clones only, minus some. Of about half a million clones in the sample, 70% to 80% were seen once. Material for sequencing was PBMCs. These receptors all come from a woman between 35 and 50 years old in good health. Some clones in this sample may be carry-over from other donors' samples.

The chain's CDR3 is CASSLTLAGVQDTQYF. The CDR3 coding sequence is TGTGCCAGCAGTTTAACCCTAGCGGGAGTTCAAGATACGCAGTATTTT. The V and J genes are TRBV28 and TRBJ2-3, with 10 nucleotides matching TRBD2. Germline assignment: CDR1 MDHEN and CDR2 SYDVKM. The CDR3 is made up of 16 amino acids. V dropped 2 bases and J dropped 5; count of bases not matched to a gene: 7.

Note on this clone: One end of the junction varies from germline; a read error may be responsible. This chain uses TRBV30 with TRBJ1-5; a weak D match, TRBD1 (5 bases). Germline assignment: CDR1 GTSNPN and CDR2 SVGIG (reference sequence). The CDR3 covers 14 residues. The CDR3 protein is CAWTDRAVMQPRHF. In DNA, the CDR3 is TGTGCCTGGACTGACAGAGCCGTAATGCAGCCCCGGCATTTT.

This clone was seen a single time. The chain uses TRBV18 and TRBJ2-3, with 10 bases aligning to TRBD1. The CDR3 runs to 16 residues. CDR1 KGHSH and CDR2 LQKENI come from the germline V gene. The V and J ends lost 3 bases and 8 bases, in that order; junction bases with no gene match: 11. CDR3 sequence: CASSPQFDRGLSTQYF. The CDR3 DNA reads TGTGCCAGCTCACCGCAATTCGACAGGGGGCTGTCTACGCAGTATTTT.

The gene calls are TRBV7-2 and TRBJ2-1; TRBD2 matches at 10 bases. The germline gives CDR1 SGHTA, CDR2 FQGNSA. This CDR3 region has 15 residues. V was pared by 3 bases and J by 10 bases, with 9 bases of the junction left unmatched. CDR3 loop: CASSFSGRAIGEQFF. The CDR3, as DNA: TGTGCCAGCAGCTTCAGCGGGAGGGCCATTGGCGAGCAGTTCTTC.

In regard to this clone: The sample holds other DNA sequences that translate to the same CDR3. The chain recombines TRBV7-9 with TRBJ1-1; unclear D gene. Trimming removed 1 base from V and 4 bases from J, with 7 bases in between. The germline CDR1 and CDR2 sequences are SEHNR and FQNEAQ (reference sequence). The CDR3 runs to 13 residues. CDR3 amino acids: CASSLERGTEAFF. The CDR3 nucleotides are TGTGCCAGCAGCTTAGAGCGGGGCACTGAAGCTTTCTTT.

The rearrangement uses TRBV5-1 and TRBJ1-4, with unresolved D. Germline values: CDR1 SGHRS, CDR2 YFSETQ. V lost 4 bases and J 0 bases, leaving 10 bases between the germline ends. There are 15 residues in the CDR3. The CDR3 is CASSPQGTTNEKLFF. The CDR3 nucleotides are TGCGCCAGCAGCCCCCAAGGAACAACTAATGAAAAACTGTTTTTT.

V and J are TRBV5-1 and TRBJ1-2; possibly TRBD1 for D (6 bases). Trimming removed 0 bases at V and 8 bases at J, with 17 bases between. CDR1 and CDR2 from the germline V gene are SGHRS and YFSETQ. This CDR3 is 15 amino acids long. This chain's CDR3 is CASSLEAGQIEGYTF. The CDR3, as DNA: TGCGCCAGCAGCTTGGAGGCCGGACAGATTGAGGGCTACACCTTC.

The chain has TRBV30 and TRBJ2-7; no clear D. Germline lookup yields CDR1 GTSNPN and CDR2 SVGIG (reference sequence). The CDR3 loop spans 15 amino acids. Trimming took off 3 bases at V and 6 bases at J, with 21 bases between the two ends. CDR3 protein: CAWSQVFRVSPEQYF. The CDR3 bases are TGTGCCTGGAGCCAAGTATTTCGGGTTTCCCCCGAGCAGTACTTC.